This T cell receptor (beta chain) is drawn from a study of T cell responses to AZD1222 COVID-19 vaccine. Study-wide findings and caveats: The donor cohort was predominantly white British with a female majority, and clonal diversity may have been underestimated.

Turning to this clone: What it recognizes is unknown.

V was trimmed by 4 bases and J by 7 bases, leaving 11 bases between them. The length of the CDR3 is 12 residues. Germline V gives CDR1 SGDLS, CDR2 YYNGEE. The assay was immunoSEQ multiplex PCR, and TCRdb's table has in-frame clones only and misses some. The data show about 100,000 clones, around nine tenths seen once. Here the sequenced sample was peripheral blood, taken on day 0 of AZD1222 vaccination. The clonotype comes from an adult in good health. V usage is TRBV9 and J usage is TRBJ1-2; D may be TRBD1 (5 bases). CDR3 in DNA: TGTGCCAGCAGCCTCAGTGGGGCTGGCTACACCTTC. Protein sequence: CASSLSGAGYTF.